This entry describes one T cell receptor (beta chain). This clone was seen more than once but under ten times. This receptor's antigen is unknown. Per-base qualities were not stored, and no clone one base away is much larger. This sample stems from a study of blood T cell repertoires in COVID-19 (dated by TCRdb to 2020 to 2021). For context, the study as a whole: Samples covering the acute and convalescent phases of COVID-19 were provided by collaborators in the United States, Italy and Spain. The prospective study material was composed of cDNA or gDNA derived from T cells, B-cell-depleted T cells, or PBMCs. Subjects who had been exposed to COVID-19, were actively infected with it, or had recovered from it provided the deeply sampled blood TCRbeta repertoires that made up the dataset. The repertoires were released in a freely available public database meant as a resource for research on the immune response to SARS-CoV-2. Samples came from the ongoing ImmuneRACE study (first 160 participants) plus 1,254 subjects from 6 global collaborators. A de-identified subject ID, COVID-19 status, age in years and sex were almost always included in the sample metadata. Where available, HLA class I and class II types were taken from metadata supplied by the sample provider and were not determined by assay-based typing. Study-level results and caveats: Clinical and demographic metadata were provided uncurated, with the amount varying by source and participant.

Collaborating institutions collected whole blood in K2EDTA tubes following their own protocols. For TCRbeta analysis, collaborator samples were shipped as frozen whole blood, as isolated PBMCs, or as DNA extracted from either sample type. The immunoSEQ Assay, a bias-controlled multiplex PCR, was used to amplify TCRbeta CDR3 regions from genomic DNA. On the authors' methods: The number of nucleated cells in each sample was estimated by amplification of reference gene primers within the assay. Sequence reads were collapsed and filtered to measure the absolute abundance of every unique TCRbeta CDR3 rearrangement. Productive Simpson clonality was computed per sample as the square root of Simpson's diversity index over productive rearrangements. The immuneACCESS repertoire file appears here via TCRdb, limited to in-frame rearrangements. These files lack a portion of the clones; in checked studies, under half of the deficit traces to unresolved V genes, and the cause of the others is not known. The V and J calls and the clone size are those of that table, but D and trimming were determined from the DNA. This sample gives some 280,000 clones in total; about 85% of them show up just once. The leading ten clones occupy less than 4.5% of the sample.

Sequences SGHRS (CDR1) and YFSETQ (CDR2) are obtained from the germline V gene. The CDR3, from cysteine to phenylalanine, totals 15 residues. The kept DNA is CDR3 alone, 45 bases in frame from the first base. The germline ends are 16 bases apart after V is trimmed by 4 bases and J by 4 bases. The sample taken for sequencing was peripheral blood. The V gene is TRBV5-1 and the J gene is TRBJ2-3, and perhaps TRBD1 as D gene, on 5 matching bases. The receptor was isolated from a woman aged 45-60 years with active or convalescent COVID-19. The DNA sequence reads TGCGCCAGCAGCCTTGGCACAGGCACGGCAGATACGCAGTATTTT. Translated, this is CASSLGTGTADTQYF.